The rows below give T cell receptor beta chains drawn from one sample of a study of blood T cell repertoires in COVID-19. Assay used: immunoSEQ multiplex PCR; TCRdb lists only in-frame clones, some missing. The sample includes about 43,000 clones, more than 65% of them seen just once. Sequencing was done on a sample of peripheral blood. The receptors were gathered from a woman aged 55-69 years with acute or convalescent COVID-19. CDR3s include the opening cysteine and the closing phenylalanine or tryptophan. The order of the fields is D gene, V gene, J gene, clone size, CDR3 protein, CDR3 DNA. A D gene is named only where the DNA matches it firmly. A clone size is listed for some rows: how often the clone was seen (once, few, many), or a class if it is expanded.

TRBD2	TRBV12-3/TRBV12-4	TRBJ2-3	NA	CASSGTSRDTQYF	TGTGCCAGCAGTGGGACTAGTAGAGATACGCAGTATTTT
NA	TRBV6-4	TRBJ2-2	NA	CASSDFVSGELFF	TGTGCCAGCAGTGACTTCGTCTCCGGGGAGCTGTTTTTT
TRBD1	TRBV5-1	TRBJ1-4	few	CASSRGQASPYEKLFF	TGCGCCAGCAGTCGGGGACAGGCGTCCCCTTATGAAAAACTGTTTTTT
NA	TRBV19	TRBJ1-2	NA	CASREATNYGYTF	TGTGCCAGTCGGGAAGCAACTAACTATGGCTACACCTTC
TRBD2	TRBV7-9	TRBJ2-1	few	CASSLARLAGGNEQFF	TGTGCCAGCAGCTTAGCGCGGCTAGCGGGGGGCAATGAGCAGTTCTTC
NA	TRBV6-5	TRBJ1-1	NA	CASRVQTNTEAFF	TGTGCCAGCAGAGTACAAACAAACACTGAAGCTTTCTTT
NA	TRBV19	TRBJ2-3	NA	CASSTTGTSTDTQYF	TGTGCCAGTAGTACCACGGGTACTAGCACAGATACGCAGTATTTT
TRBD1	TRBV19	TRBJ1-1	NA	CASSIRDRQLMNTEAFF	TGTGCCAGTAGTATCCGGGACAGACAACTCATGAACACTGAAGCTTTCTTT
TRBD2	TRBV5-1	TRBJ2-3	NA	CASSLRSGVTYGHRDTQYF	TGCGCCAGCAGCTTGCGTAGCGGGGTAACTTACGGGCATAGGGATACGCAGTATTTT
NA	TRBV10-2	TRBJ1-1	few	CASNAPGSSAFF	TGCGCCAGCAATGCCCCCGGGAGTTCGGCTTTCTTT
NA	TRBV29-1	TRBJ2-3	NA	CSADNSYTDTQYF	TGCAGCGCGGATAACTCGTACACAGATACGCAGTATTTT
TRBD2	TRBV11-1	TRBJ2-7	NA	CASSLGGLAGTYEQYF	TGTGCCAGCAGCTTAGGGGGACTAGCGGGGACCTACGAGCAGTACTTC
NA	TRBV27	TRBJ1-1	NA	CASSLMSGKTEAFF	TGTGCCAGCAGTTTAATGTCAGGGAAGACTGAAGCTTTCTTT
TRBD1	TRBV6-2/TRBV6-3	TRBJ2-1	NA	CASSYSPGQEQFF	TGTGCCAGCAGTTACTCACCGGGACAGGAACAGTTCTTC
NA	TRBV6-5	TRBJ1-3	NA	CASSGTTGNTIYF	TGTGCCAGCTCCGGGACAACTGGAAACACCATATATTTT
TRBD1	TRBV27	TRBJ1-1	NA	CASSGTGLGTEAFF	TGTGCCAGCAGTGGGACAGGGCTGGGTACTGAAGCTTTCTTT
NA	TRBV18	TRBJ1-1	NA	CASSPEVWQTNTEAFF	TGTGCCAGCTCACCAGAAGTTTGGCAAACGAACACTGAAGCTTTCTTT
TRBD1	TRBV24-1	TRBJ1-1	few	CATRPGQGNTEAFF	TGTGCCACCAGACCGGGACAGGGGAACACTGAAGCTTTCTTT
NA	TRBV7-2	TRBJ2-1	NA	CASSPSRGFENEQFF	TGTGCCAGCAGCCCGAGCCGGGGGTTTGAAAATGAGCAGTTCTTC
NA	TRBV5-1	TRBJ1-3	NA	CASSSERALSSGNTIYF	TGCGCCAGCAGCTCGGAGCGTGCGCTGAGCTCTGGAAACACCATATATTTT
TRBD1	TRBV10-3	TRBJ1-1	NA	CAISETGQGEAFF	TGTGCCATCAGTGAGACCGGACAGGGTGAAGCTTTCTTT
TRBD2	TRBV5-1	TRBJ2-3	NA	CASSLVGSGGTDTQYF	TGCGCCAGCAGCTTGGTAGGGAGCGGGGGCACAGATACGCAGTATTTT
NA	TRBV25-1	TRBJ1-3	NA	CASSAKLSDTIYF	TGTGCCAGCAGTGCAAAGTTGAGCGACACCATATATTTT
NA	TRBV7-2	TRBJ2-6	NA	CASSRSSGANVLTF	TGTGCCAGCAGCCGTTCGTCTGGGGCCAACGTCCTGACTTTC
NA	TRBV27	TRBJ2-7	NA	CASSRTTSYEQYF	TGTGCCAGCAGTCGAACAACTAGCTACGAGCAGTACTTC
NA	TRBV12-3/TRBV12-4	TRBJ2-3	NA	CASTAAQLTQYF	TGTGCCAGCACGGCAGCACAGCTTACGCAGTATTTT
NA	TRBV10-2	TRBJ2-3	NA	CASGYGGLNTDTQYF	TGCGCCAGCGGATACGGGGGATTAAACACAGATACGCAGTATTTT
TRBD1	TRBV4-3	TRBJ2-7	NA	CASSQDRGQGANEQYF	TGCGCCAGCAGCCAAGATCGCGGACAGGGGGCCAATGAGCAGTACTTC
NA	TRBV30	TRBJ2-7	NA	CAWMSAYEQYF	TGTGCCTGGATGTCAGCCTACGAGCAGTACTTC
NA	TRBV19	TRBJ2-6	NA	CASSISGSGANVLTF	TGTGCCAGTAGTATCTCGGGATCTGGGGCCAACGTCCTGACTTTC
NA	TRBV6-2/TRBV6-3	TRBJ1-4	NA	CASSYSSRAQEKLFF	TGTGCCAGCAGTTACAGTTCCAGGGCGCAGGAAAAACTGTTTTTT
NA	TRBV6-5	TRBJ1-3	once	CASSSEGISGNTIYF	TGTGCCAGCAGTTCCGAGGGCATCTCTGGAAACACCATATATTTT
TRBD1	TRBV18	TRBJ2-3	NA	CASSNPPGQGVDTQYF	TGTGCCAGCTCCAATCCCCCGGGACAGGGGGTGGATACGCAGTATTTT
TRBD1	TRBV7-9	TRBJ1-2	NA	CASSELTSIQGVSYGYTF	TGTGCCAGCAGCGAACTCACGAGCATCCAGGGGGTTTCCTATGGCTACACCTTC